The entry that follows covers one T cell receptor beta chain sequence. The source of the sample is a study of blood T cell repertoires in COVID-19. On the study more broadly: Samples of COVID-19 (acute and convalescent) were obtained from the United States, Italy and Spain.

Recovered status in Cohort 3 required two negative PCRs, clearance, or symptom resolution. Profiled with immunoSEQ multiplex PCR; TCRdb holds only in-frame clones, not every one. The table includes roughly 450,000 clones, about 90% detected once. Germline V CDR1 and CDR2: SGHNT, YYREEE (reference sequence). This CDR3 is built from 14 residues. V lost 3 bases to trimming and J lost 0 bases, with 10 bases between them. The V gene is TRBV5-4, the J gene TRBJ2-7; D is ambiguous. The receptor was derived from a man between 18 and 35 years old who had recovered from COVID-19. Sequencing input: PBMCs or T cells enriched from blood (not recorded which). For the CDR3, the DNA is TGTGCCAGCAGCTCTGTCGGTAGCTCCTACGAGCAGTACTTC. Protein sequence: CASSSVGSSYEQYF. Drawing the rest from reference TRBV5-4 and TRBJ2-7, the complete variable domain is ETGVTQSPTHLIKTRGQQVTLRCSSQSGHNTVSWYQQALGQGPQFIFQYYREEENGRGNFPPRFSGLQFPNYSSELNVNALELDDSALYLCASSSVGSSYEQYFGPGTRLTVT.